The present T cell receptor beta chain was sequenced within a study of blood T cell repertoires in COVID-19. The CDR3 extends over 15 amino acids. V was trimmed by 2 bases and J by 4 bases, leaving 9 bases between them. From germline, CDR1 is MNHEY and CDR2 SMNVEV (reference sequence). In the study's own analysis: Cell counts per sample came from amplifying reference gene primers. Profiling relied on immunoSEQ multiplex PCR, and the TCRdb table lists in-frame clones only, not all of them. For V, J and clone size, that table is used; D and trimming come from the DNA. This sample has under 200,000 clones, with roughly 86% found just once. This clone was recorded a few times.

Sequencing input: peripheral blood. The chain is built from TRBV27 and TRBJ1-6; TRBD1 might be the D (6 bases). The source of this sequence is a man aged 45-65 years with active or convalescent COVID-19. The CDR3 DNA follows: TGTGCCAGCAGTTTAACCGGACAGTATAATTCACCCCTCCACTTT. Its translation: CASSLTGQYNSPLHF.